The 7 T cell receptor beta chains below all came from one sample that was sequenced in a study of blood T cell repertoires in COVID-19. Some clones are missing from TCRdb's copy, which holds only in-frame ones; the method was immunoSEQ multiplex PCR. The sample records about 150,000 clones, approximately 89% being singletons. Input material: peripheral blood. The receptor source for this set is a human donor in a cohort sampled during active COVID-19.

Only one count was recorded for this clone. The genes are TRBV30 and TRBJ2-6; D possibly corresponds to TRBD2 (6 bases). This CDR3 contains 17 residues. The germline gives CDR1 GTSNPN, CDR2 SVGIG (reference sequence). V was trimmed by 4 bases and J by 2 bases, leaving 18 bases between them. This CDR3 is CAWTPEGRSPGANVLTF. The DNA for the CDR3 is TGTGCCTGGACCCCGGAGGGGAGGTCTCCTGGGGCCAACGTCCTGACTTTC.

The rearrangement links TRBV6-6 to TRBJ2-1; maybe TRBD1 (6 bases). Per the germline V gene, CDR1 is MNHNY and CDR2 is SVGAGI (reference sequence). This CDR3 spans 15 amino acids. V lost 4 bases, J lost 1 base, and 11 bases lay in between. CDR3 bases: TGTGCCAGCAGTTCCGGGACACGTTCCTACAATGAGCAGTTCTTC. Translation: CASSSGTRSYNEQFF.

The gene calls are TRBV20-1 and TRBJ1-1; possible D gene TRBD1, 5 bases. The CDR3 sequence is 10 residues long. The V gene's germline CDR1 is DFQATT and CDR2 SNEGSKA (reference sequence). V lost 6 bases and J lost 8, with 10 bases in between. CDR3: CSAWGGEAFF. In DNA form, the CDR3 reads TGCAGTGCCTGGGGGGGGGAAGCTTTCTTT.

The V gene is TRBV5-1, the J gene TRBJ1-4; D might be TRBD1 (5 bases). The V and J ends lost 3 bases and 5 bases respectively, with 17 bases between them. CDR1 SGHRS and CDR2 YFSETQ come from the germline V gene. The CDR3 has 16 residues. The CDR3 protein is CASSWGGTLGNEKLFF. CDR3 sequence (DNA): TGCGCCAGCAGCTGGGGGGGGACCCTAGGCAATGAAAAACTGTTTTTT.

The J gene is TRBJ2-3, the V gene TRBV19; 9 nucleotides align to TRBD2. V trimming: 4 bases; J trimming: 2 bases; junction bases outside the gene matches: 13. The CDR3 extends over 18 amino acids. The V gene's germline CDR1 is LNHDA and CDR2 SQIVND (reference sequence). CDR3 nucleotide sequence: TGTGCCAGTAGTACCCATCGAAGTAGCGGGGGCTCCACAGATACGCAGTATTTT. Amino acids: CASSTHRSSGGSTDTQYF.

V usage is TRBV4-3 and J usage is TRBJ2-1, with 10 positions matching TRBD2. Losses at the gene ends were 2 bases for V and 10 bases for J; bases not matched to a gene: 5. In germline, CDR1 is LGHNA, CDR2 YSLEER. This CDR3 is built from 14 residues. For the CDR3, the DNA is TGCGCCAGCAGCCAAAGCGGGGGGGCTGGGGAGCAGTTCTTC. Translating gives CASSQSGGAGEQFF.

This clone was observed a handful of times. The chain links TRBV5-5 to TRBJ1-2; 8 bases are a match to TRBD1. The CDR3 is 14 amino acids. J gave up 4 bases and V 4 bases, and 6 bases lay outside the gene matches. The germline CDR1 and CDR2 sequences are SGHKS and YYEKEE (reference sequence). Here the CDR3 DNA reads TGTGCCAGCAGCCCGTACGGGACAGGCTATGGCTACACCTTC. Translated, it gives CASSPYGTGYGYTF.